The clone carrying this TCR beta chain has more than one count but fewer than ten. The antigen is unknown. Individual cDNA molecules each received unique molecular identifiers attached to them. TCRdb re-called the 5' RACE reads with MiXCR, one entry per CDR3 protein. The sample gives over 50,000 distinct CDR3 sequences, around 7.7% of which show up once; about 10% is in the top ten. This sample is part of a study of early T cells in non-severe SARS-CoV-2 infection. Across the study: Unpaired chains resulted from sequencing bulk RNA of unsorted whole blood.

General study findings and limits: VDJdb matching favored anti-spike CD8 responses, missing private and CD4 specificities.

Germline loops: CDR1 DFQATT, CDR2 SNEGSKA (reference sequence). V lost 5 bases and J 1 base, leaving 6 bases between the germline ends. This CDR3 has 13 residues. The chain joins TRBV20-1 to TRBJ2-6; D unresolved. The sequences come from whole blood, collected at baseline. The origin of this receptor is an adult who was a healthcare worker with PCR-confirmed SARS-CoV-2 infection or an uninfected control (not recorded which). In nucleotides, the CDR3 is TGCAGTGCTCCCCTGTCTGGGGCCAACGTCCTGACTTTC. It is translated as CSAPLSGANVLTF.